This T cell receptor (beta chain) was identified in a study of blood T cell repertoires in COVID-19. Per the germline V gene, CDR1 is LNHDA and CDR2 is SQIVND (reference sequence). The V end was cut by 5 bases, the J end by 2 bases, with 19 bases between. CDR3 length: 17 residues. TCRdb keeps only in-frame clones here, not all; method: immunoSEQ multiplex PCR. The data show over 100,000 clones, around 86% seen once. This sequence was found in a woman in her seventies with COVID-19, enrolled during active disease. Sequenced material: peripheral blood. The chain links TRBV19 to TRBJ1-5, with a possible D match to TRBD1 (6 bases). CDR3 protein: CASSSILQGGGNQPQHF. In nucleotides, the CDR3 is TGTGCCAGTAGTTCTATCCTACAGGGTGGCGGCAATCAGCCCCAGCATTTT.